What follows describes a single T cell receptor (beta chain). The record originates from a study of blood T cell repertoires in COVID-19. Study-level background: Acute and convalescent COVID-19 samples came from the United States, Italy and Spain. From T cells, B-cell-depleted T cells, or PBMCs came the material, which was cDNA or gDNA.

Seattle researchers signed up patients amid active infection and tracked them longitudinally. Per the germline V gene, CDR1 is SGHTA and CDR2 is FQGTGA. The V gene lost 1 base and the J gene lost 6 bases, with 13 bases spanning the gap. This CDR3 is 15 amino acids long. In the source study's methods: It was from reference gene primer amplification that nucleated cell counts were estimated. Only in-frame clones appear in the TCRdb table, and some are missing; sequencing was by immunoSEQ multiplex PCR. Clone size and V and J calls were adopted from that table, with D and trimming inferred from the DNA. The sample holds fewer than 350,000 clones; about 92% are singletons and the top ten take less than 5%.

Sequenced input: peripheral blood. The chain uses TRBV7-3 and TRBJ2-1; no firm D call. The TCR was taken from a woman aged 60-75 years with COVID-19, enrolled during active disease. The DNA for the CDR3 is TGTGCCAGCAGCTTAAGAGGTGCAGTGGGCAATGAGCAGTTCTTC. Amino acids: CASSLRGAVGNEQFF.